The 3 T cell receptor beta chains below all came from one sample that was sequenced in a study of control samples from healthy donors and cancer patients. Only in-frame clones appear in the TCRdb table, and some are missing; sequencing was by immunoSEQ multiplex PCR. The table shows 150,000 to 170,000 clones, with 85% to 95% occurring only once. The source material was blood. The origin of the receptors is a man in his forties in good health.

The chain has TRBV20-1 and TRBJ1-5; D remains ambiguous. The CDR3 is 16 residues long. The germline V gene has CDR1 DFQATT and CDR2 SNEGSKA (reference sequence). With 3 bases removed from V and 6 bases from J, the gap between germline ends came to 21 bases. The CDR3 nucleotides are TGCAGTGCTAGTGCCTCGGGCCTACAGCGGGGTCAGCCCCAGCATTTT. Amino acids: CSASASGLQRGQPQHF.

The genes are TRBV30 and TRBJ2-1; D ambiguous. From germline, CDR1 is GTSNPN and CDR2 SVGIG (reference sequence). The V end lost 3 bases, the J end lost 4 bases, and 4 bases lay between the germline ends. CDR3 length: 11 residues. In nucleotides, the CDR3 is TGTGCCTGGAGGGAATACAATGAGCAGTTCTTC. Translation: CAWREYNEQFF. The full variable domain, its missing parts supplied by reference TRBV30 and TRBJ2-1, is SQTIHQWPATLVQPVGSPLSLECTVEGTSNPNLYWYRQAAGRGLQLLFYSVGIGQISSEVPQNLSASRPQDRQFILSSKKLLLSDSGFYLCAWREYNEQFFGPGTRLTVL.

The genes are TRBV5-1 and TRBJ2-1; the D gene could be TRBD1 or TRBD2 (5 bases each). Trimming pared 4 bases from V and 1 base from J, leaving 15 bases between. Germline V gene lookup returns CDR1 SGHRS and CDR2 YFSETQ. The CDR3 totals 16 residues. CDR3 DNA sequence: TGCGCCAGCAGCCCCACGGGGCAGCTGTCCTACAATGAGCAGTTCTTC. This translates into CASSPTGQLSYNEQFF.